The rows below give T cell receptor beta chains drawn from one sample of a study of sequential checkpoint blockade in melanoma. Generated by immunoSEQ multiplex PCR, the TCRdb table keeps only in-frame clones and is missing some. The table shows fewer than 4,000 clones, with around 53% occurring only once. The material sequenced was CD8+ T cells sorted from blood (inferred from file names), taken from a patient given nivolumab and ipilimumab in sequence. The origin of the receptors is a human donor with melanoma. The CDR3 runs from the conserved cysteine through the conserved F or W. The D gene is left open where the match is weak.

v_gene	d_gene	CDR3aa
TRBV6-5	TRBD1	CASKPGQGAYGYTF
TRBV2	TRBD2	CASSRSGSSDEQFF
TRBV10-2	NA	CASSESGYQETQYF
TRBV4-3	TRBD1	CASSHTGTGYEQFF
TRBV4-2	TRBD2	CASSGLAGGPSGELFF
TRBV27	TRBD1	CASSLNPHGTGILEQFF
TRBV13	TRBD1	CASSGPGQGAGYEQYF
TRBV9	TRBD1	CASSAGGNEKLFF
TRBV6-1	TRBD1	CASSEQKGAGNTEAFF
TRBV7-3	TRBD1	CASSLTPEQGANTGELFF
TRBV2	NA	CASSDGQTNSPLHF
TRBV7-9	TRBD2	CASSLMGGSYNEQFF
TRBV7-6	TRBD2	CASKGLAESDQYF
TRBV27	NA	CASSFLGQQDQPQHF
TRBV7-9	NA	CASSLFEGGWISEQFF
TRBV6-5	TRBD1	CASSWGQGYEQYF
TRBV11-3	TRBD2	CASSGPREGYIQYF
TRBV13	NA	CASSHHRDSNYEQYF
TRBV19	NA	CASSIGPDNIETEAFF
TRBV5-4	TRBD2	CASSFHQTSGAPYQETQYF
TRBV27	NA	CASSLSPSGLYEQYF
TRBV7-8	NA	CASSSPPGENTEAFF
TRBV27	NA	CASSSAGQHYGYTF
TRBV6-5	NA	CASSYMRHQNEQFF
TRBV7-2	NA	CASRGGRGSQETQYF
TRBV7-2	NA	CASSPLLLAYEQYF
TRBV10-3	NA	CAISDSQGAVYNEQFF
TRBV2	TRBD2	CASSGRASGGGGSDEQFF
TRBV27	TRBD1	CASSIPRDRGLLSNQPQHF
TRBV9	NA	CASSVEGREVDEQYF
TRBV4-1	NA	CASSQERRGSYEQYF
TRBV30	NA	CAWSGMGGVGETQYF